This entry describes one TCR beta chain. Its antigen is still unknown. The data originate from a study of T-cell memory formation after mild COVID-19. Study observations and caveats: Pre-infection memory harbored some responding clones, suggesting cross-reactive memory joined. The study found contracting CD4+ clones mainly in CM and EM and contracting CD8+ clones in EMRA.

The CDR3 extends over 15 amino acids. Germline V gene sequence: CDR1 LGHNA, CDR2 YNFKEQ. The germline V and J ends were trimmed by 5 bases and 2 bases, with 14 bases remaining between them. TCRdb ran MiXCR on the 5' RACE reads and lists one entry per CDR3 protein. The sample lists 470,000 or so distinct CDR3 sequences, over 15% occurring once. The sequence derives from a man in his late teens or twenties who had mild COVID-19 (a few samples of this study predate the infection). Cell type and time point are not known. The sample consisted of PBMCs or a T cell subset sorted from them (not recorded which). The chain links TRBV4-2 to TRBJ2-3; D is unclear. CDR3 residues: CASSYDMKSTDTQYF. The CDR3 DNA follows: TGTGCCAGCAGCTACGACATGAAATCCACAGATACGCAGTATTTT.